Shown below are 32 T cell receptor beta chains from a single sample sequenced in a study of shared clonotypes between healthy human individuals. The repertoire was sequenced with immunoSEQ multiplex PCR; TCRdb's copy has only in-frame clones and lacks some. The sample includes a few million clones, roughly 92% of them seen just once. Sequenced: naive CD4+ T cells from PBMCs. Subset indicated: CD45RA+ positively selected. Receptors were obtained from a man aged 18 to 29 in good health. Some clones in this sample may be carry-over from other donors' samples.

V usage is TRBV6-6 and J usage is TRBJ1-2; 7 bases are a match to TRBD1. Germline-derived CDR1 and CDR2 are MNHNY and SVGAGI (reference sequence). V was clipped by 0 bases and J by 4 bases; unmatched bases: 5. CDR3 size: 15 residues. The CDR3 DNA follows: TGTGCCAGCAGTTACTCGTTGGCAGGGGGCTATGGCTACACCTTC. It is translated as CASSYSLAGGYGYTF.

This chain links TRBV4-2 with TRBJ2-3; D might be TRBD2 (6 bases). CDR1 is LGHNA and CDR2 is YNFKEQ in the germline V gene. V was cut by 0 bases and J by 2 bases, with 15 bases left in between. This CDR3 has 17 amino acids. DNA for the CDR3: TGTGCCAGCAGCCAAGATATCTGGCGGGACTCCACAGATACGCAGTATTTT. Protein product: CASSQDIWRDSTDTQYF.

As concerns this clone: The sample has other DNA sequences that encode this CDR3 too. The chain links TRBV11-3 to TRBJ2-3; weak D call: TRBD2 (5 bases). This CDR3 spans 12 amino acids. The V end was cut by 5 bases, the J end by 3 bases, with 6 bases between. CDR1 and CDR2 from the germline V gene are SGHNT and YENEEA. CDR3 in DNA: TGTGCCAGCAGCCGGGGAACAGATACGCAGTATTTT. It translates to CASSRGTDTQYF.

The rearrangement joins TRBV28 to TRBJ1-2; 7 nucleotides line up with TRBD1. Per germline, CDR1 MDHEN and CDR2 SYDVKM. This CDR3 comprises 14 residues. J gave up 4 bases and V 5 bases, and 7 bases lay outside the gene matches. The CDR3 DNA follows: TGTGCCAGCAGTGCCGGGACAGTCCCCTATGGCTACACCTTC. Its protein product is CASSAGTVPYGYTF.

The chain links TRBV5-4 to TRBJ1-4; TRBD1 agrees at 7 bases. The CDR3 has 12 residues. Germline CDR1 is SGHNT and CDR2 is YYREEE (reference sequence). The J segment lost 6 bases and the V segment lost 4 bases, leaving 0 bases of the junction unmatched. CDR3 nucleotides: TGTGCCAGCAGCGGGACAGATGAAAAACTGTTTTTT. This encodes CASSGTDEKLFF.

This chain uses TRBV5-1 with TRBJ2-1, with TRBD1 matching 7 bases. The V segment lost 4 bases and the J segment 12 bases; nucleotides outside the gene matches: 13. Germline lookup yields CDR1 SGHRS and CDR2 YFSETQ. This CDR3 spans 14 amino acids. The CDR3 is CASSGTLQGVAQFF. DNA for the CDR3: TGCGCCAGCAGCGGAACCCTGCAGGGGGTAGCGCAGTTCTTC. The full variable domain, completed using reference TRBV5-1 and TRBJ2-1, is KAGVTQTPRYLIKTRGQQVTLSCSPISGHRSVSWYQQTPGQGLQFLFEYFSETQRNKGNFPGRFSGRQFSNSRSEMNVSTLELGDSALYLCASSGTLQGVAQFFGPGTRLTVL.

The rearrangement uses TRBV28 and TRBJ1-1; D may be TRBD1 (5 bases). Germline CDR1 and CDR2: MDHEN and SYDVKM. The CDR3 contains 14 residues. Trimming removed 3 bases from V and 6 bases from J, with 14 bases in between. For the CDR3, the DNA is TGTGCCAGCAGTTTTCGCGGAGGGGACTCTGAAGCTTTCTTT. Its translation: CASSFRGGDSEAFF.

The J gene is TRBJ2-2, the V gene TRBV10-3; D is possibly TRBD1 (6 bases). V dropped 5 bases and J dropped 3 bases, with 13 bases sitting between them. Germline CDR1 and CDR2: ENHRY and SYGVKD. The CDR3 loop spans 15 amino acids. In nucleotides, the CDR3 is TGTGCCATCAGTCCGGGGACACTTGACACCGGGGAGCTGTTTTTT. Translating gives CAISPGTLDTGELFF.

The J gene is TRBJ2-2, the V gene TRBV6-1; either TRBD1 or TRBD2 may fit D (5 bases each). V shed 5 bases and J shed 2 bases, with 12 bases lying between them. Germline-derived CDR1 and CDR2 are MNHNS and SASEGT. The CDR3 extends over 15 amino acids. CDR3 residues: CASSPGTFNTGELFF. CDR3 nucleotides: TGTGCCAGCAGTCCCGGGACCTTCAACACCGGGGAGCTGTTTTTT.

On this clone itself: The same CDR3 can be traced to other DNA sequences in this sample. The chain couples TRBV7-2 to TRBJ2-3; 11 positions match TRBD2. The junction had 7 bases not matched to a gene; V was cut back by 8 bases and J by 3 bases. The CDR3 length is 15 residues. In germline, CDR1 is SGHTA, CDR2 FQGNSA. CDR3 DNA sequence: TGTGCCAGCGGATTAGCGGGAGGGCCTACAGATACGCAGTATTTT. This sequence encodes CASGLAGGPTDTQYF.

The chain has TRBV5-1 and TRBJ1-4; TRBD1 matches 7 bases. V lost 4 bases, J lost 5 bases, and 11 bases stayed unmatched. Germline CDR1 reads SGHRS; CDR2 reads YFSETQ. This CDR3 is 16 amino acids long. The CDR3 here is CASSGGPGQQNEKLFF. CDR3 in DNA: TGCGCCAGCAGCGGGGGGCCGGGACAGCAGAATGAAAAACTGTTTTTT.

The chain combines TRBV28 with TRBJ1-4, with D hard to call. Trimming stripped 6 bases from V and 3 bases from J, with 11 bases between. The CDR3 has 14 residues. CDR1 MDHEN and CDR2 SYDVKM come from the germline V gene. In DNA, the CDR3 is TGTGCCAGCAGAGCCGGGCGATCTAATGAAAAACTGTTTTTT. Protein sequence: CASRAGRSNEKLFF.

In this sample, this clone turned up a few times. The chain is built from TRBV18 and TRBJ1-1, with 10 bases aligning to TRBD1. Germline V gene lookup returns CDR1 KGHSH and CDR2 LQKENI. The V segment lost 4 bases and the J segment 6 bases; nucleotides outside the gene matches: 8. CDR3 length: 15 residues. DNA of the CDR3: TGTGCCAGCTCACAGGGACAGGGGACTCACGCTGAAGCTTTCTTT. Amino acid sequence: CASSQGQGTHAEAFF.

The chain combines TRBV28 with TRBJ2-7; the match to TRBD1 covers 9 bases. This CDR3 contains 13 residues. V lost 6 bases to trimming and J lost 3 bases; unmatched junction nucleotides: 3. The V gene's germline CDR1 is MDHEN and CDR2 SYDVKM. The CDR3 reads CASRLTGGYEQYF. The DNA for the CDR3 is TGTGCCAGCAGACTGACAGGGGGCTACGAGCAGTACTTC.

This chain uses TRBV7-9 with TRBJ1-6; D is uncertain. This CDR3 has 12 residues. Germline-derived CDR1 and CDR2 are SEHNR and FQNEAQ (reference sequence). V gave up 4 bases and J gave up 8 bases, with 6 bases separating them. The chain's CDR3 is CASSYVDSPLHF. CDR3 coding DNA: TGTGCCAGCAGCTACGTAGATTCACCCCTCCACTTT.

The chain employs TRBV29-1 and TRBJ2-1, with D maybe TRBD2 (6 bases). CDR3 length: 13 amino acids. V was clipped by 2 bases and J by 3 bases, with 8 bases between them. Germline CDR1 is SQVTM and CDR2 is ANQGSEA. The CDR3 coding sequence is TGCAGCGTTGAACGGGGGATCTACAATGAGCAGTTCTTC. This translates into CSVERGIYNEQFF.

The rearrangement uses TRBV7-2 and TRBJ1-5; D is uncertain. V was shortened by 1 base and J by 4 bases, with 11 bases between the two germline ends. Germline CDR1 and CDR2: SGHTA and FQGNSA. This CDR3 contains 15 residues. The CDR3 loop reads CASSLDSQPNQPQHF. The DNA for the CDR3 is TGTGCCAGCAGCTTAGATTCGCAGCCAAATCAGCCCCAGCATTTT.

Concerning this clone: Different DNA sequences within this sample yield the same CDR3. The gene calls are TRBV28 and TRBJ2-7; 9 bases map to TRBD1. The ends lost 6 bases at V and 3 bases at J; junction bases unmatched: 15. Germline V gene data show CDR1 as MDHEN and CDR2 as SYDVKM. The CDR3 loop spans 17 amino acids. The CDR3 region has the DNA TGTGCCAGCAGCCCTGCCTGGGGGGGACAGGGAAACTACGAGCAGTACTTC. Translating it yields CASSPAWGGQGNYEQYF.

This clone came up once. V and J are TRBV4-1 and TRBJ2-1, with D possibly being TRBD1 or TRBD2 (5 bases each). The CDR3 loop spans 13 amino acids. The V gene's germline CDR1 is MGHRA and CDR2 YSYEKL. Trimming took off 2 bases at V and 5 bases at J, with 7 bases between the two ends. CDR3 sequence (DNA): TGCGCCAGCAGCCAAATGGGGGACAATGAGCAGTTCTTC. Translated, it gives CASSQMGDNEQFF.

The chain couples TRBV7-2 to TRBJ2-7; the match to TRBD1 covers 8 bases. Germline V CDR1 and CDR2: SGHTA, FQGNSA. After removal of 6 bases from V and 6 bases from J, the junction contained 10 bases not matched to a gene. The length of the CDR3 is 14 residues. The CDR3 sequence: CASRSGRGRPEQYF. As DNA, the CDR3 is TGTGCCAGCAGATCGGGCAGGGGGCGCCCCGAGCAGTACTTC.

The gene calls are TRBV2 and TRBJ2-7, with D unclear. Germline values: CDR1 SNHLY, CDR2 FYNNEI. The CDR3 totals 12 residues. V lost 10 bases and J 0 bases, leaving 10 bases between the germline ends. In DNA, the CDR3 is TGTGCCACCGTGGGCTCCTCCTACGAGCAGTACTTC. Translated: CATVGSSYEQYF.

Here the CDR3 DNA reads TGCGCCAGCGCCTTACTAGCAGGCGGGAACAATGAGCAGTTCTTC. Translation gives CASALLAGGNNEQFF. V is TRBV5-1 and J is TRBJ2-1, with TRBD2 as a possible D gene (6 bases). V was pared by 7 bases and J by 5 bases, with 19 bases between. The CDR3 contains 15 residues. From germline, CDR1 is SGHRS and CDR2 YFSETQ.

The chain is built from TRBV4-3 and TRBJ2-7, with D perhaps being TRBD1 or TRBD2 (5 bases each). The CDR3 loop spans 16 amino acids. CDR1 is LGHNA, CDR2 YSLEER, per germline. Trimming took off 0 bases at V and 3 bases at J, with 15 bases between the two ends. The CDR3 region has the DNA TGCGCCAGCAGCCAAGATACCGGGACCAAGGTCTACGAGCAGTACTTC. Translated, it gives CASSQDTGTKVYEQYF.

CDR3 bases: TGTGCCAGCAGCCAGAGCCTAGGCTACGAGCAGTTCTTC. This codes for CASSQSLGYEQFF. The gene calls are TRBV9 and TRBJ2-1; no definite D call. The CDR3 runs 13 residues. Germline values: CDR1 SGDLS, CDR2 YYNGEE. V lost 4 bases, J lost 10 bases, and 15 bases lay in between.

The chain joins TRBV6-4 to TRBJ2-2; no firm D call. V lost 4 bases, J lost 2 bases, and 11 bases lay in between. In germline, CDR1 is MRHNA, CDR2 SNTAGT. CDR3 size: 15 residues. The CDR3 is CASSVGDLNTGELFF. The CDR3 DNA is TGTGCCAGCAGTGTCGGCGACTTAAACACCGGGGAGCTGTTTTTT.

The J gene is TRBJ2-7, the V gene TRBV28; possibly TRBD1 or TRBD2 for D (5 bases each). This CDR3 spans 13 amino acids. With 3 bases removed from V and 5 bases from J, the gap between germline ends came to 11 bases. Germline values: CDR1 MDHEN, CDR2 SYDVKM. This CDR3 is CASSLGDWNEQYF. The CDR3 bases are TGTGCCAGCAGTTTGGGGGATTGGAACGAGCAGTACTTC. The full variable domain, in which reference TRBV28 and TRBJ2-7 provide the parts outside the CDR3, is DVKVTQSSRYLVKRTGEKVFLECVQDMDHENMFWYRQDPGLGLRLIYFSYDVKMKEKGDIPEGYSVSREKKERFSLILESASTNQTSMYLCASSLGDWNEQYFGPGTRLTVT.

This chain links TRBV28 with TRBJ2-6; 12 nucleotides agree with TRBD1. The CDR3 contains 20 residues. From germline, CDR1 is MDHEN and CDR2 SYDVKM. Trimming took 6 bases from V and 2 from J; bases not matched to a gene: 14. The CDR3 nucleotides read TGTGCCAGCAGAATACCCCTCGGGACAGGGGGCTCGACTGGGGCCAACGTCCTGACTTTC. It specifies CASRIPLGTGGSTGANVLTF.

This sequence joins TRBV28 and TRBJ2-2, with 9 bases identical to TRBD2. Trimming cost V 8 bases and J 6 bases; bases outside gene matches: 16. CDR1 MDHEN and CDR2 SYDVKM come from the germline V gene. The CDR3 loop spans 17 amino acids. CDR3 loop: CASASVIAGVQAGELFF. The CDR3 DNA sequence: TGTGCCAGCGCCTCCGTTATAGCGGGAGTACAGGCCGGGGAGCTGTTTTTT.

The chain recombines TRBV7-7 with TRBJ2-5, with D possibly being TRBD2 (5 bases). The CDR3 totals 14 residues. Per germline, CDR1 SSHAT and CDR2 FNYEAQ (reference sequence). The V end was cut by 3 bases, the J end by 2 bases, with 10 bases between. The CDR3 loop is CASSFSGIQETQYF. The CDR3 region has the DNA TGTGCCAGCAGCTTCAGCGGTATACAAGAGACCCAGTACTTC.

The chain has TRBV9 and TRBJ1-1; D unresolved. The CDR3 length is 15 residues. V lost 0 bases and J 4 bases, leaving 13 bases between the germline ends. Germline assignment: CDR1 SGDLS and CDR2 YYNGEE. CDR3 coding DNA: TGTGCCAGCAGCGTAGCTGCTGGGATGGGCACTGAAGCTTTCTTT. The encoded protein is CASSVAAGMGTEAFF.

The chain is built from TRBV19 and TRBJ1-1; 12 positions agree with TRBD1. V lost 6 bases, J lost 1 base, and 9 bases stayed unmatched. From germline, CDR1 is LNHDA and CDR2 SQIVND (reference sequence). The CDR3 consists of 17 residues. CDR3 in DNA: TGTGCCAGTAGGGGTGGATGGGACAGGGGGCCGAACACTGAAGCTTTCTTT. Encoded protein: CASRGGWDRGPNTEAFF.

This chain's CDR3 is CASKPLGTENNEQFF. In DNA form, the CDR3 reads TGTGCCAGCAAACCCTTAGGGACAGAAAACAATGAGCAGTTCTTC. The chain combines TRBV6-5 with TRBJ2-1; 7 bases match TRBD1. The CDR3 loop spans 15 amino acids. Germline CDR1 and CDR2: MNHEY and SVGAGI. Losses at the gene ends were 7 bases for V and 5 bases for J; bases not matched to a gene: 11.